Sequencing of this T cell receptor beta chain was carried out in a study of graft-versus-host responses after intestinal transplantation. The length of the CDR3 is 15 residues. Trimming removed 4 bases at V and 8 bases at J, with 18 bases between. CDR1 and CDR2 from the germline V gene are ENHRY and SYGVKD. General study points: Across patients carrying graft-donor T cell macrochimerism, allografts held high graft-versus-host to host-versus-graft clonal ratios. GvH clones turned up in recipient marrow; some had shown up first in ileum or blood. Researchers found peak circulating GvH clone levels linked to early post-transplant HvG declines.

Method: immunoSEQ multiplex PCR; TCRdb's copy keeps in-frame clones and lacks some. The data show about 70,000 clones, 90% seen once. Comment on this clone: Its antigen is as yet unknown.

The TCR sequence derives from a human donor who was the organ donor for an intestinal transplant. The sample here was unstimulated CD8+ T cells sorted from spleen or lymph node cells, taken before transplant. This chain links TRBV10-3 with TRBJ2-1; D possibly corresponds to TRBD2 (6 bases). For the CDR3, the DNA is TGTGCCATCAGTGGTGGTTACGGGGGAGAGTATGAGCAGTTCTTC. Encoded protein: CAISGGYGGEYEQFF.